These T cell receptor beta chains were read from a single sample in a study of T cells in Graves' hyperthyroidism and ophthalmopathy. TCRdb analysed the multiplex PCR reads with MiXCR anew, one entry per CDR3 protein. The sample records about 740,000 distinct CDR3 sequences, 11% to 15% being singletons. Sequencing was done on a sample of blood. These receptor sequences come from a woman between 18 and 30 years old with Graves' hyperthyroidism. Each CDR3 is given with its conserved first and last residue. Each record gives: J gene, D gene, clone size, CDR3 length, V gene, CDR3 protein, CDR3 DNA. D genes are given only for firm matches. Clone size is not always given. Where it is, it says once, few, many or a class for expanded clones.

j_call: TRBJ1-1
d_call: NA
clone_size: many
cdr3_length: 15
v_call: TRBV13
cdr3_aa: CASSLGARVNTEAFF
cdr3_nt: TGTGCCAGCAGCTTAGGCGCCAGGGTGAACACTGAAGCTTTCTTT

j_call: TRBJ2-3
d_call: NA
clone_size: many
cdr3_length: 14
v_call: TRBV28
cdr3_aa: CASTRDSSTDTQYF
cdr3_nt: TGTGCCAGCACCCGGGACTCCAGCACAGATACGCAGTATTTT

j_call: TRBJ2-2
d_call: TRBD2
clone_size: NA
cdr3_length: 18
v_call: TRBV24-1
cdr3_aa: CATSESVLLAGNTGELFF
cdr3_nt: TGTGCCACCAGTGAGTCAGTTCTACTAGCGGGAAACACCGGGGAGCTGTTTTTT

j_call: TRBJ2-7
d_call: NA
clone_size: many
cdr3_length: 11
v_call: TRBV20-1
cdr3_aa: CSASGGVEQYF
cdr3_nt: TGCAGTGCCTCCGGGGGAGTCGAGCAGTACTTC

j_call: TRBJ1-5
d_call: TRBD1
clone_size: many
cdr3_length: 15
v_call: TRBV3-1
cdr3_aa: CASSDRARGNQPQHF
cdr3_nt: TGTGCCAGCTCGGACAGGGCCCGGGGCAATCAGCCCCAGCATTTT

j_call: TRBJ2-3
d_call: NA
clone_size: many
cdr3_length: 15
v_call: TRBV29-1
cdr3_aa: CSVSHTGTTSDTQYF
cdr3_nt: TGCAGCGTATCCCACACCGGGACCACGAGCGATACGCAGTATTTT

j_call: TRBJ2-1
d_call: NA
clone_size: few
cdr3_length: 15
v_call: TRBV5-1
cdr3_aa: CASRLLTGAGNEQFF
cdr3_nt: TGCGCCAGCAGGTTATTGACCGGGGCAGGGAATGAGCAGTTCTTC

j_call: TRBJ1-1
d_call: NA
clone_size: few
cdr3_length: 12
v_call: TRBV6-1
cdr3_aa: CASSPYKAEAFF
cdr3_nt: TGTGCCAGCAGCCCCTACAAGGCTGAAGCTTTCTTT

j_call: TRBJ2-1
d_call: TRBD2
clone_size: many
cdr3_length: 16
v_call: TRBV6-2/TRBV6-3
cdr3_aa: CASTLRASAGGNEQFF
cdr3_nt: TGTGCCAGCACCCTACGGGCTTCCGCGGGAGGTAATGAGCAGTTCTTC

j_call: TRBJ2-1
d_call: NA
clone_size: many
cdr3_length: 15
v_call: TRBV6-1
cdr3_aa: CASSSLAEVYNEQFF
cdr3_nt: TGTGCCAGCAGTTCGTTAGCGGAGGTTTACAATGAGCAGTTCTTC

j_call: TRBJ1-4
d_call: NA
clone_size: once
cdr3_length: 15
v_call: TRBV15
cdr3_aa: CATSRDARINEKLFF
cdr3_nt: TGTGCCACCAGCAGAGATGCCAGGATTAATGAAAAACTGTTTTTT

j_call: TRBJ2-5
d_call: NA
clone_size: NA
cdr3_length: 13
v_call: TRBV2
cdr3_aa: CASSEALMGTQYF
cdr3_nt: TGTGCCAGCAGTGAAGCGCTGATGGGGACCCAGTACTTC

j_call: TRBJ2-1
d_call: TRBD2
clone_size: many
cdr3_length: 17
v_call: TRBV20-1
cdr3_aa: CSARDRGSGSKKNEQFF
cdr3_nt: TGCAGTGCTAGAGATCGCGGTAGCGGGAGTAAGAAGAATGAGCAGTTCTTC

j_call: TRBJ2-5
d_call: NA
clone_size: NA
cdr3_length: 13
v_call: TRBV6-2/TRBV6-3
cdr3_aa: CASSYSSKGIQYF
cdr3_nt: TGTGCCAGCAGTTACTCGAGTAAAGGAATACAATACTTC

j_call: TRBJ2-7
d_call: NA
clone_size: few
cdr3_length: 14
v_call: TRBV19
cdr3_aa: CASSIGATPYEQYF
cdr3_nt: TGTGCCAGTAGTATAGGAGCTACTCCCTACGAGCAGTACTTC

j_call: TRBJ2-6
d_call: NA
clone_size: many
cdr3_length: 16
v_call: TRBV6-5
cdr3_aa: CASSYRAASGANVLTF
cdr3_nt: TGTGCCAGCAGTTACCGGGCGGCGTCTGGGGCCAACGTCCTGACTTTC

j_call: TRBJ2-2
d_call: NA
clone_size: NA
cdr3_length: 16
v_call: TRBV4-1
cdr3_aa: CASSSEKAANTGELFF
cdr3_nt: TGCGCCAGCAGCTCGGAGAAGGCGGCGAACACCGGGGAGCTGTTTTTT

j_call: TRBJ1-3
d_call: NA
clone_size: NA
cdr3_length: 15
v_call: TRBV7-8
cdr3_aa: CASSPRTASGNTIYF
cdr3_nt: TGTGCCAGCAGCCCCCGGACAGCCTCTGGAAACACCATATATTTT

j_call: TRBJ1-2
d_call: NA
clone_size: many
cdr3_length: 12
v_call: TRBV12-3/TRBV12-4
cdr3_aa: CASTLTPYGYTF
cdr3_nt: TGTGCCAGCACCCTAACCCCATATGGCTACACCTTC

j_call: TRBJ1-1
d_call: NA
clone_size: many
cdr3_length: 15
v_call: TRBV11-2
cdr3_aa: CASNKAASLNTEAFF
cdr3_nt: TGTGCCAGCAACAAGGCAGCAAGTTTGAACACTGAAGCTTTCTTT

j_call: TRBJ1-1
d_call: TRBD1
clone_size: many
cdr3_length: 13
v_call: TRBV29-1
cdr3_aa: CSGRTGANTEAFF
cdr3_nt: TGCAGCGGTAGGACAGGGGCGAACACTGAAGCTTTCTTT

j_call: TRBJ1-5
d_call: NA
clone_size: many
cdr3_length: 13
v_call: TRBV30
cdr3_aa: CAWSYRANQPQHF
cdr3_nt: TGTGCCTGGAGCTACAGAGCAAATCAGCCCCAGCATTTT

j_call: TRBJ1-4
d_call: NA
clone_size: few
cdr3_length: 14
v_call: TRBV20-1
cdr3_aa: CSARAGLAREKLFF
cdr3_nt: TGCAGTGCTAGGGCCGGACTCGCTAGGGAAAAACTGTTTTTT

j_call: TRBJ2-3
d_call: TRBD1
clone_size: NA
cdr3_length: 15
v_call: TRBV6-1
cdr3_aa: CACTQGAGGTDTQYF
cdr3_nt: TGTGCCTGCACTCAGGGGGCCGGCGGCACAGATACGCAGTATTTT

j_call: TRBJ1-1
d_call: NA
clone_size: few
cdr3_length: 13
v_call: TRBV29-1
cdr3_aa: CSVEDRGVSQAFF
cdr3_nt: TGCAGCGTTGAAGATCGTGGGGTTTCTCAAGCTTTCTTT

j_call: TRBJ2-6
d_call: TRBD2
clone_size: NA
cdr3_length: 17
v_call: TRBV7-2
cdr3_aa: CASSEVVAGSGANVLTF
cdr3_nt: TGTGCCAGCAGCGAGGTGGTAGCGGGGTCTGGGGCCAACGTCCTGACTTTC

j_call: TRBJ1-6
d_call: NA
clone_size: many
cdr3_length: 14
v_call: TRBV7-2
cdr3_aa: CASSLGGWNSPLHF
cdr3_nt: TGTGCCAGCAGCTTAGGAGGGTGGAATTCACCCCTCCACTTT

j_call: TRBJ1-1
d_call: NA
clone_size: NA
cdr3_length: 16
v_call: TRBV27
cdr3_aa: CASSSQGMERTTEAFF
cdr3_nt: TGTGCCAGCAGTTCCCAGGGAATGGAGAGGACCACTGAAGCTTTCTTT

j_call: TRBJ2-1
d_call: NA
clone_size: few
cdr3_length: 17
v_call: TRBV24-1
cdr3_aa: CATSDTRELSSYNEQFF
cdr3_nt: TGTGCCACCAGTGATACCAGGGAGTTAAGCTCCTACAATGAGCAGTTCTTC

j_call: TRBJ2-1
d_call: NA
clone_size: many
cdr3_length: 11
v_call: TRBV20-1
cdr3_aa: CSARDYNEQFF
cdr3_nt: TGCAGTGCTAGAGATTACAATGAGCAGTTCTTC

j_call: TRBJ1-5
d_call: NA
clone_size: many
cdr3_length: 13
v_call: TRBV12-3/TRBV12-4
cdr3_aa: CASSLAQDQPQHF
cdr3_nt: TGTGCCAGCAGTTTAGCGCAGGATCAGCCCCAGCATTTT

j_call: TRBJ2-2
d_call: TRBD2
clone_size: many
cdr3_length: 14
v_call: TRBV7-9
cdr3_aa: CASGPGLASGELFF
cdr3_nt: TGTGCCAGCGGGCCGGGACTAGCTTCGGGGGAGCTGTTTTTT

j_call: TRBJ2-1
d_call: NA
clone_size: NA
cdr3_length: 11
v_call: TRBV2
cdr3_aa: CASSDPGEQFF
cdr3_nt: TGTGCCAGCAGTGACCCGGGGGAGCAGTTCTTC

j_call: TRBJ2-7
d_call: NA
clone_size: few
cdr3_length: 17
v_call: TRBV4-1
cdr3_aa: CASSLDLGDSITYEQYF
cdr3_nt: TGCGCCAGCAGCCTCGACCTAGGGGACTCAATAACCTACGAGCAGTACTTC

j_call: TRBJ2-7
d_call: NA
clone_size: many
cdr3_length: 15
v_call: TRBV6-1
cdr3_aa: CASSYTRTNKGEQYF
cdr3_nt: TGTGCCAGCAGTTACACCCGGACAAACAAGGGGGAGCAGTACTTC

j_call: TRBJ2-1
d_call: NA
clone_size: NA
cdr3_length: 16
v_call: TRBV6-5
cdr3_aa: CASSYSRVLLLDEQFF
cdr3_nt: TGTGCCAGCAGTTACTCGAGAGTATTACTATTGGATGAGCAGTTCTTC

j_call: TRBJ2-1
d_call: TRBD2
clone_size: NA
cdr3_length: 14
v_call: TRBV5-4
cdr3_aa: CASSSAGYYNEQFF
cdr3_nt: TGTGCCAGCAGCTCAGCGGGATACTACAATGAGCAGTTCTTC

j_call: TRBJ2-7
d_call: TRBD2
clone_size: many
cdr3_length: 15
v_call: TRBV7-2
cdr3_aa: CASSLERGAGYEQYF
cdr3_nt: TGTGCCAGCAGCTTAGAGCGGGGGGCAGGCTACGAGCAGTACTTC

j_call: TRBJ2-7
d_call: TRBD2
clone_size: many
cdr3_length: 14
v_call: TRBV6-2/TRBV6-3
cdr3_aa: CASKRTSGNYEQYF
cdr3_nt: TGTGCCAGCAAGAGGACTAGCGGGAACTACGAGCAGTACTTC

j_call: TRBJ1-1
d_call: NA
clone_size: many
cdr3_length: 14
v_call: TRBV6-1
cdr3_aa: CASRWEQLNTEAFF
cdr3_nt: TGTGCCAGTCGATGGGAACAGCTAAACACTGAAGCTTTCTTT

j_call: TRBJ2-5
d_call: NA
clone_size: NA
cdr3_length: 11
v_call: TRBV29-1
cdr3_aa: CSTRLGETQYF
cdr3_nt: TGCAGCACCCGGCTGGGGGAGACCCAGTACTTC

j_call: TRBJ1-1
d_call: NA
clone_size: few
cdr3_length: 14
v_call: TRBV4-1
cdr3_aa: CASSQGNDGTEAFF
cdr3_nt: TGCGCCAGCAGCCAAGGTAACGACGGCACTGAAGCTTTCTTT

j_call: TRBJ1-1
d_call: NA
clone_size: many
cdr3_length: 14
v_call: TRBV18
cdr3_aa: CASSGRAGNTEAFF
cdr3_nt: TGTGCCAGCTCAGGTCGGGCAGGGAACACTGAAGCTTTCTTT

j_call: TRBJ1-2
d_call: TRBD1
clone_size: NA
cdr3_length: 12
v_call: TRBV12-3/TRBV12-4
cdr3_aa: CASSAGGSGYTF
cdr3_nt: TGTGCCAGCAGTGCAGGGGGCTCTGGCTACACCTTC

j_call: TRBJ1-6
d_call: NA
clone_size: NA
cdr3_length: 13
v_call: TRBV5-1
cdr3_aa: CASSLGQDSPLHF
cdr3_nt: TGCGCCAGCAGCTTGGGTCAGGATTCACCCCTCCACTTT